The 5 T cell receptor beta chains below were found in one sample sequenced in a study of CD8 T cells in ankylosing spondylitis. MiXCR was run by TCRdb on the 5' RACE reads, yielding one entry per CDR3 protein. The table lists 450,000 to 550,000 distinct CDR3 sequences, less than 6% of them singletons. General study points: Ankylosing spondylitis blood appeared to be characterized by a TCR beta motif of 8 or 9 highly homologous variants.

These receptors' targets are unknown. Material for sequencing was blood, either unsorted or a sorted T cell fraction (not recorded which). The receptor source for this set is a male donor with ankylosing spondylitis.

The table lists this clonotype with many counts. In DNA form, the CDR3 reads TGTGCCAGCAGCTTAGAGCTGAGTAACAATCAGCCCCAGCATTTT. As protein: CASSLELSNNQPQHF. The chain carries TRBV7-8 and TRBJ1-5; no definite D call. CDR1 is SGHVS, CDR2 FQNEAQ, per germline. This CDR3 is built from 15 residues. The V gene lost 1 base and the J gene lost 3 bases, with 10 bases spanning the gap.

In this sample, this clonotype turned up many times. The genes are TRBV7-6 and TRBJ2-5, with D uncertain. This CDR3 has 15 residues. Germline-derived CDR1 and CDR2 are SGHVS and FNYEAQ. Trimming took off 1 base at V and 1 base at J, with 10 bases between the two ends. The CDR3 DNA sequence: TGTGCCAGCAGCTTAGTCGGAGTCACCCAAGAGACCCAGTACTTC. It encodes CASSLVGVTQETQYF.

This clonotype was picked up many times. V and J are TRBV6-5 and TRBJ2-7; 8 bases are a match to TRBD2. The CDR3 has 13 amino acids. Looked up from germline, CDR1 is MNHEY and CDR2 is SVGAGI. V shed 0 bases, J shed 6 bases, and the junction held 1 base outside the gene matches. CDR3 amino acids: CASSYSGLVEQYF. CDR3 coding DNA: TGTGCCAGCAGTTACTCGGGACTAGTCGAGCAGTACTTC.

This clonotype was recorded at least ten times. The chain recombines TRBV5-1 with TRBJ2-2; no reliable D call. The CDR3 has 12 residues. V shed 1 base and J shed 10 bases, with 8 bases lying between them. Germline V gives CDR1 SGHRS, CDR2 YFSETQ. The CDR3 sequence: CASSLLLEELFF. The CDR3 nucleotides are TGCGCCAGCAGCTTGTTATTGGAGGAGCTGTTTTTT.

This clonotype was recorded many times. The chain has TRBV28 and TRBJ2-5, with a possible D match to TRBD1 (5 bases). The germline V gene encodes CDR1 MDHEN and CDR2 SYDVKM. Trimming left V 2 bases short and J 2 bases short, with 15 bases between. The CDR3 is 16 residues long. CDR3 sequence reads: CASSLLPSDIQETQYF. The CDR3 DNA is TGTGCCAGCAGTTTACTCCCCTCGGACATACAAGAGACCCAGTACTTC.